These 29 T cell receptor beta chains came from one sample sequenced in a study of cytomegalovirus exposure and HLA in healthy donors. The PCR had 60 Vbeta and 13 Jbeta primers. This table comes from immunoSEQ multiplex PCR, and its TCRdb copy is limited to in-frame clones, with some not included. The sample lists some 200,000 clones; under 70% were seen once. Sequenced: PBMCs. The origin of the receptors is a man between 35 and 55 years old in good health and CMV-seropositive.

This sequence joins TRBV19 and TRBJ1-1; D remains unclear. This CDR3 contains 15 residues. V dropped 2 bases and J dropped 1 base, with 11 bases sitting between them. Germline lookup yields CDR1 LNHDA and CDR2 SQIVND (reference sequence). The CDR3 loop reads CASSINAGTNTEAFF. CDR3 bases: TGTGCCAGTAGTATAAACGCGGGAACGAACACTGAAGCTTTCTTT.

The gene calls are TRBV28 and TRBJ1-2; weak D call: TRBD1 (5 bases). Trimming removed 6 bases at V and 2 bases at J, with 16 bases between. The CDR3 contains 15 residues. The germline V gene encodes CDR1 MDHEN and CDR2 SYDVKM. CDR3 amino acids: CASSAPGGENYGYTF. The CDR3 DNA is TGTGCCAGCAGCGCCCCCGGGGGGGAGAACTATGGCTACACCTTC.

V is TRBV2 and J is TRBJ1-2, with TRBD1 identical over 8 bases. V was pared by 3 bases and J by 7 bases, with 10 bases of the junction left unmatched. This CDR3 has 15 residues. Germline CDR1 is SNHLY and CDR2 is FYNNEI. The CDR3 loop reads CASSDGRDRSSGYTF. The CDR3 nucleotides read TGTGCCAGCAGTGACGGCCGGGACAGGAGCTCTGGCTACACCTTC. The variable domain in full, completed from reference TRBV2 and TRBJ1-2, reads EPEVTQTPSHQVTQMGQEVILRCVPISNHLYFYWYRQILGQKVEFLVSFYNNEISEKSEIFDDQFSVERPDGSNFTLKIRSTKLEDSAMYFCASSDGRDRSSGYTFGSGTRLTVV.

The chain recombines TRBV29-1 with TRBJ2-1; D is undetermined. This CDR3 spans 15 amino acids. Trimming removed 5 bases at V and 8 bases at J, with 22 bases between. CDR1 SQVTM and CDR2 ANQGSEA come from the germline V gene. CDR3 in amino acids: CSVREGERPSHEQFF. For the CDR3, the DNA is TGCAGCGTTCGTGAAGGCGAGCGACCCTCCCATGAGCAGTTCTTC.

The count of this clone is one. This sequence joins TRBV4-3 and TRBJ1-2; the match to TRBD1 covers 8 bases. This CDR3 spans 16 amino acids. V dropped 1 base and J dropped 9; count of bases not matched to a gene: 13. In germline, CDR1 is LGHNA, CDR2 YSLEER. The CDR3 is CASSQVLIGQGSRYTF. The CDR3 DNA follows: TGCGCCAGCAGCCAAGTTCTGATCGGACAGGGTTCTCGCTACACCTTC.

The sample holds a few counts of this clone. The J gene is TRBJ2-2, the V gene TRBV9; a possible D gene is TRBD1 (6 bases). The CDR3 covers 15 residues. Trimming removed 0 bases from V and 6 bases from J, with 12 bases in between. CDR1 and CDR2 from the germline V gene are SGDLS and YYNGEE. CDR3 sequence: CASSVGGGRAGELFF. In DNA form, the CDR3 reads TGTGCCAGCAGCGTAGGAGGGGGACGGGCCGGGGAGCTGTTTTTT.

The rearrangement joins TRBV27 to TRBJ1-5, with D hard to call. V dropped 5 bases and J dropped 1 base, with 15 bases sitting between them. Germline-derived CDR1 and CDR2 are MNHEY and SMNVEV (reference sequence). This CDR3 is 16 amino acids long. The CDR3 sequence is CASSGKPGISNQPQHF. The CDR3 nucleotides are TGTGCCAGCAGTGGGAAGCCGGGGATAAGCAATCAGCCCCAGCATTTT.

This clone was found a few times. V and J are TRBV5-1 and TRBJ1-1, with D uncertain. The length of the CDR3 is 17 residues. The V end was cut by 4 bases, the J end by 0 bases, with 19 bases between. CDR1 is SGHRS and CDR2 is YFSETQ in the germline V gene. The CDR3 spells CASSRPEGSVLNTEAFF. The CDR3 DNA follows: TGCGCCAGCAGCCGGCCGGAAGGAAGCGTCCTGAACACTGAAGCTTTCTTT.

V gene TRBV5-1 combines with J gene TRBJ1-2, with TRBD1 as a possible D gene (5 bases). This CDR3 spans 14 amino acids. V gave up 0 bases and J gave up 0 bases, with 6 bases separating them. Germline V gene lookup returns CDR1 SGHRS and CDR2 YFSETQ. CDR3 residues: CASSLAGTNYGYTF. The CDR3 bases are TGCGCCAGCAGCTTGGCAGGGACTAACTATGGCTACACCTTC. Combining the CDR3 with reference TRBV5-1 and TRBJ1-2 gives the whole variable domain KAGVTQTPRYLIKTRGQQVTLSCSPISGHRSVSWYQQTPGQGLQFLFEYFSETQRNKGNFPGRFSGRQFSNSRSEMNVSTLELGDSALYLCASSLAGTNYGYTFGSGTRLTVV.

The V gene is TRBV5-6, the J gene TRBJ2-5, with D tentatively TRBD2 (6 bases). The germline gives CDR1 SGHDT, CDR2 YYEEEE. CDR3 length: 15 amino acids. V was shortened by 6 bases and J by 2 bases, with 17 bases between the two germline ends. CDR3 sequence (DNA): TGTGCCAGCACCTCCCGGGTAGGAGGGCAAGAGACCCAGTACTTC. It codes for CASTSRVGGQETQYF.

This clone was counted between two and nine times. The CDR3 coding sequence is TGTGCCAGTAGTACCCCTTCGGGTAGCAATCAGCCCCAGCATTTT. Protein sequence: CASSTPSGSNQPQHF. The rearrangement joins TRBV19 to TRBJ1-5; D gene uncertain. This CDR3 comprises 15 residues. V was pared by 4 bases and J by 0 bases, with 10 bases between. CDR1 LNHDA and CDR2 SQIVND come from the germline V gene (reference sequence).

This clone was found a few times. The rearrangement uses TRBV5-1 and TRBJ2-3, with D maybe TRBD2 (5 bases). Trimming stripped 0 bases from V and 3 bases from J, with 17 bases between. Germline-derived CDR1 and CDR2 are SGHRS and YFSETQ. The CDR3 extends over 17 amino acids. CDR3 DNA: TGCGCCAGCAGCTTGGACATCCCCGGGGAAGGAACAGATACGCAGTATTTT. It translates to CASSLDIPGEGTDTQYF.

The CDR3 coding sequence is TGCGCCAGCAGCTTAGTGGCAGGGGACAATCAGCCCCAGCATTTT. The encoded protein is CASSLVAGDNQPQHF. The gene calls are TRBV5-1 and TRBJ1-5; the D gene is possibly TRBD1 (6 bases). Germline CDR1 SGHRS, CDR2 YFSETQ. The V and J ends lost 2 bases and 3 bases respectively, with 12 bases between them. The CDR3 has 15 amino acids.

The chain combines TRBV9 with TRBJ2-7; D gene ambiguous. Germline V gives CDR1 SGDLS, CDR2 YYNGEE. Trimming pared 6 bases from V and 0 bases from J, leaving 13 bases between. This CDR3 is built from 14 residues. This CDR3 reads CASKKTGPSYEQYF. The CDR3 region has the DNA TGTGCCAGCAAAAAGACGGGTCCCTCCTACGAGCAGTACTTC.

V usage is TRBV7-8 and J usage is TRBJ2-1; D might be TRBD2 (6 bases). The V end lost 4 bases, the J end lost 12 bases, and 16 bases lay between the germline ends. Germline CDR1 and CDR2: SGHVS and FQNEAQ. The CDR3 consists of 13 residues. This CDR3 reads CASSSGLAVPQFF. In DNA, the CDR3 is TGTGCCAGCAGCTCCGGGTTAGCGGTGCCGCAGTTCTTC.

This chain links TRBV7-2 with TRBJ1-3, with a possible D match to TRBD1 (6 bases). CDR1 SGHTA and CDR2 FQGNSA come from the germline V gene. V was shortened by 5 bases and J by 0 bases, with 14 bases between the two germline ends. The CDR3 contains 16 residues. Here the CDR3 DNA reads TGTGCCAGCAGCCGGACAGCTATAAGCTCTGGAAACACCATATATTTT. Its protein is CASSRTAISSGNTIYF.

The chain joins TRBV5-6 to TRBJ1-2; TRBD1 agrees at 7 bases. In germline, CDR1 is SGHDT, CDR2 YYEEEE. The CDR3 extends over 13 amino acids. V gave up 4 bases and J gave up 4 bases; unmatched junction bases: 4. CDR3 DNA: TGTGCCAGCAGCCCGACAGGGACCTATGGCTACACCTTC. Translating it yields CASSPTGTYGYTF.

This chain joins TRBV6-4 and TRBJ1-2, with D possibly being TRBD1 (5 bases). Germline assignment: CDR1 MRHNA and CDR2 SNTAGT. The ends were cut back, 0 bases at V and 4 bases at J, with 12 bases in the middle. The CDR3 spans 15 residues. CDR3 coding DNA: TGTGCCAGCAGTGACTCACCAGGGAAAGGCTATGGCTACACCTTC. Encoded protein: CASSDSPGKGYGYTF.

This chain joins TRBV5-6 and TRBJ1-1, with D possibly being TRBD1 (5 bases). CDR3 size: 13 residues. Germline V gives CDR1 SGHDT, CDR2 YYEEEE. Trimming left V 5 bases short and J 1 base short, with 9 bases between. CDR3 sequence: CASSYDRNTEAFF. DNA for the CDR3: TGTGCCAGCAGTTACGACAGGAACACTGAAGCTTTCTTT.

The chain links TRBV7-8 to TRBJ1-1, with D tentatively TRBD1 (6 bases). The CDR3 totals 15 residues. Per the germline V gene, CDR1 is SGHVS and CDR2 is FQNEAQ. Trimming shortened V by 5 bases and J by 1 base, and 14 bases separated the two germline ends. The CDR3: CASSPPGRGNTEAFF. In DNA, the CDR3 is TGTGCCAGCAGCCCCCCGGGCAGGGGGAACACTGAAGCTTTCTTT.

This chain links TRBV11-2 with TRBJ1-1; D might be TRBD1 (5 bases). The CDR3 length is 15 residues. Germline CDR1 and CDR2: SGHAT and FQNNGV. V was cut by 5 bases and J by 2 bases, with 15 bases left in between. CDR3 in amino acids: CASSPAGPLNTEAFF. CDR3 sequence (DNA): TGTGCCAGCAGCCCAGCAGGGCCCTTAAACACTGAAGCTTTCTTT. The full variable domain, its missing parts supplied by reference TRBV11-2 and TRBJ1-1, is EAGVAQSPRYKIIEKRQSVAFWCNPISGHATLYWYQQILGQGPKLLIQFQNNGVVDDSQLPKDRFSAERLKGVDSTLKIQPAKLEDSAVYLCASSPAGPLNTEAFFGQGTRLTVV.

The chain's CDR3 is CASSLNLQGTTMKLFF. The CDR3 coding sequence is TGTGCCAGCTCACTCAATTTGCAGGGGACTACTATGAAACTGTTTTTT. This chain uses TRBV18 with TRBJ1-4, with TRBD1 as a possible D gene (6 bases). Per the germline V gene, CDR1 is KGHSH and CDR2 is LQKENI. Deletions cut 4 bases from V and 11 bases from J, with 23 bases between. CDR3 size: 16 residues.

This sequence joins TRBV5-5 and TRBJ2-7; possibly TRBD1 for D (6 bases). V lost 0 bases and J 3 bases, leaving 13 bases between the germline ends. The CDR3 totals 15 residues. Germline CDR1 and CDR2: SGHKS and YYEKEE (reference sequence). The CDR3 reads CASSLGAGEIYEQYF. The CDR3 region has the DNA TGTGCCAGCAGCTTGGGCGCAGGGGAGATCTACGAGCAGTACTTC.

This clone was counted a single time. The rearrangement links TRBV5-5 to TRBJ1-2; TRBD1 might be the D (6 bases). V was pared by 2 bases and J by 2 bases, with 19 bases between. In germline, CDR1 is SGHKS, CDR2 YYEKEE (reference sequence). The CDR3 consists of 17 residues. DNA of the CDR3: TGTGCCAGCAGCTTAAGGGACACCACCTCAGGGAACTATGGCTACACCTTC. Protein sequence: CASSLRDTTSGNYGYTF.

V gene TRBV2 combines with J gene TRBJ2-2; the match to TRBD1 covers 7 bases. V lost 7 bases and J lost 5; bases outside the gene matches: 7. The CDR3 consists of 14 residues. The germline V gene has CDR1 SNHLY and CDR2 FYNNEI. The CDR3 DNA reads as TGTGCCAGCAAGAGGGGGCTTGGGACCGGGGAGCTGTTTTTT. Residues: CASKRGLGTGELFF.

The V and J genes are TRBV5-1 and TRBJ1-2; the match to TRBD1 covers 11 bases. The V segment lost 2 bases and the J segment 7 bases; nucleotides outside the gene matches: 10. From germline, CDR1 is SGHRS and CDR2 YFSETQ. The CDR3 extends over 16 amino acids. The CDR3 bases are TGCGCCAGCAGCTTTAACGGACAGGGGGCTCCTATTGGCTACACCTTC. Translation gives CASSFNGQGAPIGYTF.

The chain couples TRBV7-9 to TRBJ1-5; D call uncertain. Germline values: CDR1 SEHNR, CDR2 FQNEAQ (reference sequence). V gave up 0 bases and J gave up 4 bases, with 10 bases separating them. The CDR3 is 15 residues long. The CDR3 sequence is CASSLAQTGNQPQHF. In DNA form, the CDR3 reads TGTGCCAGCAGCTTAGCGCAAACCGGGAATCAGCCCCAGCATTTT.

This chain uses TRBV6-5 with TRBJ2-7; tentative D call: TRBD1 (7 bases). The CDR3 consists of 13 residues. V gave up 6 bases and J gave up 1 base, with 10 bases separating them. The germline V gene has CDR1 MNHEY and CDR2 SVGAGI. DNA of the CDR3: TGTGCCAGCAGGCGGGACAGTTCCTACGAGCAGTACTTC. Translated, it gives CASRRDSSYEQYF.

V usage is TRBV7-7 and J usage is TRBJ2-2; 10 bases line up with TRBD1. V gave up 5 bases and J gave up 1 base; unmatched junction bases: 4. The CDR3 consists of 16 residues. Germline lookup yields CDR1 SSHAT and CDR2 FNYEAQ (reference sequence). CDR3 DNA: TGTGCCAGCAGCCCCCGGACAGGGGGGAACACCGGGGAGCTGTTTTTT. This encodes CASSPRTGGNTGELFF. The entire variable domain, with the rest obtained from reference TRBV7-7 and TRBJ2-2, is as follows: GAGVSQSPRYKVTKRGQDVTLRCDPISSHATLYWYQQALGQGPEFLTYFNYEAQPDKSGLPSDRFSAERPEGSISTLTIQRTEQRDSAMYRCASSPRTGGNTGELFFGEGSRLTVL.